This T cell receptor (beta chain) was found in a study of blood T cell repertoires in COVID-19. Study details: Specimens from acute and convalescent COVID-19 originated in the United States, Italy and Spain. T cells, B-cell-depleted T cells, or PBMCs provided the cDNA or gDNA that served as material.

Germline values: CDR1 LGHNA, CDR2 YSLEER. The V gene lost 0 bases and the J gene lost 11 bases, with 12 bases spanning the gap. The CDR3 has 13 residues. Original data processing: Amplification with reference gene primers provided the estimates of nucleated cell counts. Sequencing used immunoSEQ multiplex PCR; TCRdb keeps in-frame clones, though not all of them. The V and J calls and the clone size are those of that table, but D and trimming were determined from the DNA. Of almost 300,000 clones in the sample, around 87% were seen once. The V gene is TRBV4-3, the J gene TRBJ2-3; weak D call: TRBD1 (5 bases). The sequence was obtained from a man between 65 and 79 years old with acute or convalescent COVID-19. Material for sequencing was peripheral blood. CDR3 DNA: TGCGCCAGCAGCCAAGACGCAGGGATCTTGCAGTATTTT. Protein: CASSQDAGILQYF.